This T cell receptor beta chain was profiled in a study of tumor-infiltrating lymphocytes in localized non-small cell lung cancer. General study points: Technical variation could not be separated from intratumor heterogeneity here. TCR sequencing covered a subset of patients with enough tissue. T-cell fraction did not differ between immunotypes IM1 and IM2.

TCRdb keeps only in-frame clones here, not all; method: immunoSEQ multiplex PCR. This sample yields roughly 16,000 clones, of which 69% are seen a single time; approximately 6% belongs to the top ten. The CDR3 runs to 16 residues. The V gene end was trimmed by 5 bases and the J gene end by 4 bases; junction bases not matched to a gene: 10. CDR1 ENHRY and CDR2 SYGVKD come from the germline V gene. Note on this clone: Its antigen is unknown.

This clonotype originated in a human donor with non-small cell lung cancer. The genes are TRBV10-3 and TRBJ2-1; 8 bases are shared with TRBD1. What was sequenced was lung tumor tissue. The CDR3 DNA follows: TGTGCCATCAGTATTACGACAGGGGACCCTTACAATGAGCAGTTCTTC. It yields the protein CAISITTGDPYNEQFF.